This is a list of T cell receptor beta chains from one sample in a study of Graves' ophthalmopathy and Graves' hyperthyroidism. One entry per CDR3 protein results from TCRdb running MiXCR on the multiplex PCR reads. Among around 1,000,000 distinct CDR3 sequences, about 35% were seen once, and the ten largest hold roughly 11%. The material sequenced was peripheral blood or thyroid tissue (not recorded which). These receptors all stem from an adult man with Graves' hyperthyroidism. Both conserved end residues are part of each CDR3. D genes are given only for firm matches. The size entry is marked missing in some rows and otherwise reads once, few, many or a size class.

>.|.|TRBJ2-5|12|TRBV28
TGTGCCAGCATGGGGGTTTCCGAGACCCAGTACTTC
CASMGVSETQYF
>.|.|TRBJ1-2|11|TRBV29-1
TGCAGCGTTGAGGTGTATTATGGCTACACCTTC
CSVEVYYGYTF
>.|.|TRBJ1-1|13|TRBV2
TGTGCCTGGAGTGAACGGCGCCACACTGAAGCTTTCTTT
CAWSERRHTEAFF
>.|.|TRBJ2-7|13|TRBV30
TGTGCCTGGAGTGTGAACGGAGCCTACGAGCAGTACTTC
CAWSVNGAYEQYF
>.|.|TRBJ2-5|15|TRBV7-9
TGTGCCAGCAGTCCTACAGGGAAGGCTCCAGAGACCCAGTACTTC
CASSPTGKAPETQYF
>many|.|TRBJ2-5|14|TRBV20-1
TGCAGTGCTAATGGGGTGCGGTACCAAGAGACCCAGTACTTC
CSANGVRYQETQYF
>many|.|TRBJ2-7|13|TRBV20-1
TGCAGTGCTAGCCTTGGAGGACCTACTGAGCAGTACTTC
CSASLGGPTEQYF
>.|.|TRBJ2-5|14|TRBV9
TGTGCCAGCAGCGTAGACGGCAGGGTGGAGACCCAGTACTTC
CASSVDGRVETQYF
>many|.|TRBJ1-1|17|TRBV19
TGTGCCAGTAGTATTAGCCCCGGAGCCTTCATGAACACTGAAGCTTTCTTT
CASSISPGAFMNTEAFF
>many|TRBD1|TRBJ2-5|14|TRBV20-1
TGCAGTGGATGGACAGGGGGATCGGGGGAGACCCAGTACTTC
CSGWTGGSGETQYF
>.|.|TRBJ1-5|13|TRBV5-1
TGCGCCAGCAGCTACGGTAGCATCCAGCCCCAGCATTTT
CASSYGSIQPQHF
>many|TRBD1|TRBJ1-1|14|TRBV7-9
TGTGCCAGCAGCTTCATGGGACAGGGCACTGAAGCTTTCTTT
CASSFMGQGTEAFF
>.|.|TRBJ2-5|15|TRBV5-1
TGCGCCAGCAGCCGTCAGGTGGGGTTCCAAGAGACCCAGTACTTC
CASSRQVGFQETQYF
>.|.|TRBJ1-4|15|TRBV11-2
TGTGCCAGCTCACCTCTAGACAGCCAGACGGAAAAACTGTTTTTT
CASSPLDSQTEKLFF
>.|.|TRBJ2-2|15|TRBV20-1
TGCAGTGCTAGAGATAGCCTAGTTGCGGCCGGGGAGCTGTTTTTT
CSARDSLVAAGELFF
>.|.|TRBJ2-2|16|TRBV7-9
TGTGCCAGCAGTTACCCCCTGGGTCTCGACACCGGGGAGCTGTTTTTT
CASSYPLGLDTGELFF
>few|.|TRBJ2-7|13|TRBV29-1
TGCAGCGTTGATTCGCAGGGGCGAGACGAGCAGTACTTC
CSVDSQGRDEQYF
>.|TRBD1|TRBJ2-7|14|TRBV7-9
TGTGCCTGGAGTTCCGGGACAGGGGACTACGAGCAGTACTTC
CAWSSGTGDYEQYF
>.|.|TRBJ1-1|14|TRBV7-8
TGTGCCAGCAGCTCTGGCAAGGGGAGCACTGAAGCTTTCTTT
CASSSGKGSTEAFF
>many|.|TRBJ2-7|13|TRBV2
TGTGCCAGCAGTGACGAGGGAAGGTACGAGCAGTACTTC
CASSDEGRYEQYF
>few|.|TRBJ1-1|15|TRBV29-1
TGCAGCCCGAGTAAGGCCATGGGGGGGAGGACTGAAGCTTTCTTT
CSPSKAMGGRTEAFF
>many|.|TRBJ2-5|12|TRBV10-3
TGTGCCATCAGTGGGGTGGGGGAGACCCAGTACTTC
CAISGVGETQYF
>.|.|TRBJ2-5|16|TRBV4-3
TGCGCCAGCAGCCAAGAATGGAGGGGGGCCCAAGAGACCCAGTACTTC
CASSQEWRGAQETQYF
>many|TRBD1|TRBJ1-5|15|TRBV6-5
TGTGCCAGCAGTTCGAGGACAGGGATTAATCAGCCCCAGCATTTT
CASSSRTGINQPQHF
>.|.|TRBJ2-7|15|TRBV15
TGTGCCACCAGCAGAGATCCGGAGTCCGCCTACGAGCAGTACTTC
CATSRDPESAYEQYF
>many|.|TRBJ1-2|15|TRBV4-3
TGCGCCAGCAGCCAAGTCCCGGACAGTAACTATGGCTACACCTTC
CASSQVPDSNYGYTF
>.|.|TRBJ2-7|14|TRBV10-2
TGCGCCAGCAGTGCCGGACCCCGGACCGACGAGCAGTACTTC
CASSAGPRTDEQYF
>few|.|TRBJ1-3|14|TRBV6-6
TGTGCCAGCAGAAACAGTCCGGGTGGAAACACCATATATTTT
CASRNSPGGNTIYF
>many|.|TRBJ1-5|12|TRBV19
TGTGCCAGTAGTATGTTGAATCAGCCCCAGCATTTT
CASSMLNQPQHF
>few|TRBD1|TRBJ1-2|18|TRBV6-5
TGTGCCAGCAGTTACGAGACCCCAGGACAGGGATTAGAGTATGGCTACACCTTC
CASSYETPGQGLEYGYTF
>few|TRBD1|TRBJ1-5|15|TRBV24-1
TGTGCCACCAGTGAGGCAGGGGGCGCGGGGCAGCCCCAGCATTTT
CATSEAGGAGQPQHF
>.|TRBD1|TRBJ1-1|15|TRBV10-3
TGTGCCATCAGTAACACTGGGACAGGGAACACTGAAGCTTTCTTT
CAISNTGTGNTEAFF
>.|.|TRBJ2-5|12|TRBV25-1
TGTGCCAGCTTAAGTCTCCAAGAGACCCAGTACTTC
CASLSLQETQYF
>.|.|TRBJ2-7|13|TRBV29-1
TGTGCCAGCATTGGGCAGACCTCCTACGAGCAGTACTTC
CASIGQTSYEQYF
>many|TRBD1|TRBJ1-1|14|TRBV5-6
TGTGCCAGCAGCTTCCCACAGGGGGCTAATGAAGCTTTCTTT
CASSFPQGANEAFF
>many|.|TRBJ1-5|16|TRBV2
TGTGCCAGCAGGGACGACATCTCACTACCGAATCAGCCCCAGCATTTT
CASRDDISLPNQPQHF
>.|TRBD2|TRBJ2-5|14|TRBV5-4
TGTGCCAGCAGCCCCCGGACTAGCCAAGAGACCCAGTACTTC
CASSPRTSQETQYF
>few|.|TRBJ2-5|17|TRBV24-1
TGTGCCACCAGTGTAGGCATGGACAGATCGTACCAAGAGGCCCAGTACTTC
CATSVGMDRSYQEAQYF
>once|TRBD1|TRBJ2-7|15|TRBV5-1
TGCGCCAGCAGCGCCGGGACAGGGGGCAGTTGGGAGCAGTACTTC
CASSAGTGGSWEQYF
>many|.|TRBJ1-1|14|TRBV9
TGTGCCAGCAGCGTAGAAGGGACGAACACTGAAGCTTTCTTT
CASSVEGTNTEAFF
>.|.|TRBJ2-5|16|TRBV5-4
TGTGCCAGCAGCTTGATGGGGCGAGGGACCCAAGAGACCCAGTACTTC
CASSLMGRGTQETQYF
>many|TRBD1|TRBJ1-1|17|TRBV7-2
TGTGCCAGCAGCCTCTCTGGGACAGTCAACCGCGGGACTGAAGCTTTCTTT
CASSLSGTVNRGTEAFF
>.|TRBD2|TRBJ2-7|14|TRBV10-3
TGTGCTAGAGACGTAGCGGGATGGTCCTACGAGCAGTACTTC
CARDVAGWSYEQYF
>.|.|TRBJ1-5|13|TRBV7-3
TGTGCCAGCAACCCTGGACACAATCAGCCCCAGCATTTT
CASNPGHNQPQHF
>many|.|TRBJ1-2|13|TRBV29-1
TGCAGCGCTCCCGGCGCAGGGAACTATGGCTACACCTTC
CSAPGAGNYGYTF
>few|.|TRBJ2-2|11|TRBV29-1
TGCAGCGTCAAAACCACCGGGGAGCTGTTTTTT
CSVKTTGELFF
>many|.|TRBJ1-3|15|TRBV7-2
TGTGCCAGCAGCCCCAGGCACAGCTCTGGAAACACCATATATTTT
CASSPRHSSGNTIYF
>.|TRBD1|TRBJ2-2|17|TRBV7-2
TGTGCCAGCAGCTTAGCGATAGGGACAGGGATTGTCGGGGAGCTGTTTTTT
CASSLAIGTGIVGELFF
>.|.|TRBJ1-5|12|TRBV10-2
TGCGCCAGTTCTCAGGGGCCCGGGCCCCAGCATTTT
CASSQGPGPQHF
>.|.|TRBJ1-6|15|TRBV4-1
TGCGCCAGCAGCCAAGATCCCGACGGAACAACACCCCTCCACTTT
CASSQDPDGTTPLHF
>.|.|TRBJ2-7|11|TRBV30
TGTGCCTGGGGAGAGTGGTACGAGCAGTACTTC
CAWGEWYEQYF
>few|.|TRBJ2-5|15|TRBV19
TGTGCCAGTAGTCAGGGCAGGCCCGCGTTCGAGACCCAGTACTTC
CASSQGRPAFETQYF
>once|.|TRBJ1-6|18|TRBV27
TGTGCCAGCAGTTTATTGATGAACCTCAGGGGCAGTAATTCACCCCTCCACTTT
CASSLLMNLRGSNSPLHF
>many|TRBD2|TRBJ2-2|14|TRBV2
TGTGCCAGCAGCCGGGAGGTTAACACCGGGGAGCTGTTTTTT
CASSREVNTGELFF
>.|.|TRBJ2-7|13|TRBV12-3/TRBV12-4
TGTACCAGCAGTCCCGATGCCGCGTACGAGCAGTACTTC
CTSSPDAAYEQYF
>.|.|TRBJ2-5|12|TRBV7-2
TGTTCCAGCAGCTTGGATCCAGAGACCCAGTACTTC
CSSSLDPETQYF